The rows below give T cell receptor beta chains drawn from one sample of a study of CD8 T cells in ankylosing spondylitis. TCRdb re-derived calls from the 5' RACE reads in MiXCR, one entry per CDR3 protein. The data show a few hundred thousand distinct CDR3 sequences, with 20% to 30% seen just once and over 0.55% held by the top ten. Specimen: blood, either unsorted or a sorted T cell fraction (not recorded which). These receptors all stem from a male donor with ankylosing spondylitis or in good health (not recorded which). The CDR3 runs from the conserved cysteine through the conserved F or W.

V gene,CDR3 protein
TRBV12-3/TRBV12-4,CASSRSGGFDTEAFF
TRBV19,CASSIGLADTQYF
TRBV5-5,CASSLTGMRGEQYF
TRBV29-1,CSVGTPGGTDTQYF
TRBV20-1,CSAGEGFQETQYF
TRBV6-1,CASRRTERANYGYTF
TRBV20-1,CSASRPGGDHEQYF
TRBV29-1,CSARHTTYNEQFF
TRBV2,CASSEGIAGSTDTQYF
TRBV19,CASSSPGSTDTQYF
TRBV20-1,CSASRGGDGYTF
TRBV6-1,CASSPTGGGSNQPQHF
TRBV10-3,CAITSNNYGYTF
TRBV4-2,CASSQGTSGGPSFF
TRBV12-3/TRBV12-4,CASSLSGANVLTF
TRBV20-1,CSARDFSGGANEQFF
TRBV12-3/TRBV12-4,CASSLPRGYTGELFF
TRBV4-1,CASSLERRAGGETQYF
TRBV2,CASSERPPPTPAPDTQYF